These T cell receptor beta chains were read from a single sample in a study of blood T cell repertoires in COVID-19. Produced via immunoSEQ multiplex PCR; TCRdb's table is partial and in-frame only. The repertoire consists of about 68,000 clones, with more than 60% occurring once and the leading ten covering roughly 21%. Input material: peripheral blood. The origin of the receptors is a human donor in a cohort sampled during active COVID-19. Both conserved end residues are part of each CDR3. D genes are given only for firm matches. Rows may omit the clone size; those that give it use once, few, many or a size class.

>TRBD1|NA|TRBV4-3|TRBJ2-3
TGCGCCAGCAGCCTCGGCGCAGGGGGCAGTGGCACAGATACGCAGTATTTT
CASSLGAGGSGTDTQYF
>TRBD1|NA|TRBV4-2|TRBJ2-7
TGTGCCAGCAGCCAGGTTTGGGACAGCTCCTACGAGCAGTACTTC
CASSQVWDSSYEQYF
>NA|NA|TRBV11-2|TRBJ2-2
TGTGCCAGCAGGGTGGGGCGGCGGAGTTACACCGGGGAGCTGTTTTTT
CASRVGRRSYTGELFF
>NA|NA|TRBV6-5|TRBJ1-4
TGTGCCAGCGAGATGGGGGCTAGTGAAAAACTGTTTTTT
CASEMGASEKLFF
>NA|few|TRBV2|TRBJ1-3
TGTGCCAGCAGTGAAGCGCTGTCGGCTGGAAACACCATATATTTT
CASSEALSAGNTIYF
>TRBD1|once|TRBV30|TRBJ2-3
TGTGCCTGGAACAGTAACAGGGGCTATGATACGCAGTATTTT
CAWNSNRGYDTQYF
>NA|NA|TRBV3-1/TRBV3-2|TRBJ1-1
TGTGCCAGCAGCCCGGGAGGGCGGGGAACTGAAGCTTTCTTT
CASSPGGRGTEAFF
>NA|NA|TRBV3-1/TRBV3-2|TRBJ1-5
TGTGCCAGCAGCCAAGAGGCCCCGCAGGGCGATGGAAATCAGCCCCAGCATTTT
CASSQEAPQGDGNQPQHF
>NA|NA|TRBV19|TRBJ1-3
TGTGCCAGTAGTATCGAGCGCTCTGGAAACACCATATATTTT
CASSIERSGNTIYF
>NA|NA|TRBV28|TRBJ1-6
TGTGCCAGCAGCGAGGGCGCAACAACTTCACCCCTCCACTTT
CASSEGATTSPLHF
>TRBD2|NA|TRBV7-2|TRBJ2-5
TGTGCCAGCAGCTTAGGGCTAGCGGGAGGGGGAGAGACCCAGTACTTC
CASSLGLAGGGETQYF
>NA|NA|TRBV13|TRBJ2-3
TGTGCCAGCAGCCTGCGAATAGATACGCAGTATTTT
CASSLRIDTQYF